This TCR beta chain emerged from a study of T cells after yellow fever vaccination. TCRdb redid the calling of the 5' RACE reads with MiXCR, one entry per CDR3 protein. The sample has 80,000 to 100,000 distinct CDR3 sequences, about 8.4% seen once. The receptor was isolated from a man younger than 35 who received the YFV17D yellow fever vaccine. The specimen was CD8+ T cells not binding an NS4B(214-222) dextramer, sorted from PBMCs, collected roughly 14 days after the first yellow fever vaccination.

This chain's CDR3 is CASRTSDVNTQYF. The CDR3 nucleotides read TGTGCCAGCCGGACTAGCGATGTTAATACGCAGTATTTT. This chain links TRBV2 with TRBJ2-3; 9 bases fit TRBD2. From germline, CDR1 is SNHLY and CDR2 FYNNEI. The CDR3 is made up of 13 amino acids. J was trimmed by 7 bases and V by 8 bases; bases with no gene match: 7.